This T cell receptor (beta chain) derives from a study of blood T cells in healthy people across ages. Primers used in a second PCR of about 7 to 12 cycles were a sample-barcoded 5' primer and a J-beta primer mix. Using its own MiXCR run on the 5' RACE reads, TCRdb lists one record per CDR3 protein. This sample carries 650,000 to 1,000,000 distinct CDR3 sequences, roughly 35% of them seen once, and the ten largest clones take 10% to 15%. This clonotype was observed a handful of times. The CDR3 runs to 12 residues. CDR1 and CDR2 (germline): SGDLS, YYNGEE. V lost 4 bases and J 5 bases, leaving 7 bases between the germline ends.

V gene TRBV9 combines with J gene TRBJ2-1; D gene unclear. The TCR was taken from a man aged 18 to 30 in good health. The sample consisted of blood. CDR3 bases: TGTGCCAGCAGCATGGGTAACAATGAGCAGTTCTTC. Protein sequence: CASSMGNNEQFF.